The following is a TCR beta chain sequence with its context. This CDR3 has 11 amino acids. The data were obtained in a study of blood T cells in healthy people across ages. The authors ran a second PCR of about 6 to 11 cycles using a sample-barcoded 5' primer and a J-beta primer mix. MiXCR was run by TCRdb on the 5' RACE reads, yielding one entry per CDR3 protein. The data show about 650,000 distinct CDR3 sequences, 45% to 60% seen once. V and J are TRBV12-3 or TRBV12-4 and TRBJ2-1; D ambiguous. The J call may be wrong; the DNA end is better matched by TRBJ2-7. The receptor comes from a woman of 80 years or more in good health. The specimen sequenced was blood. CDR3 sequence: CASATYNEQYF. The CDR3 region has the DNA TGTGCCAGCGCAACCTACAATGAGCAGTACTTC.